Each of the 30 T cell receptor beta chains below was sequenced from the same sample in a study of blood T cells in healthy people across ages. Primers used in a second PCR of roughly 6 to 11 cycles were a sample-barcoded 5' primer and a J-beta primer mix. TCRdb processed the 5' RACE reads anew with MiXCR; each CDR3 protein has one entry. The sample lists roughly 1,800,000 distinct CDR3 sequences; around 50% were seen once. The sample comprised blood. The source of these receptors is a woman between 40 and 50 years old in good health.

The chain employs TRBV18 and TRBJ2-1; maybe TRBD1 (6 bases). This CDR3 is 15 amino acids long. The V gene lost 1 base and the J gene lost 6 bases, with 13 bases spanning the gap. The germline gives CDR1 KGHSH, CDR2 LQKENI. DNA of the CDR3: TGTGCCAGCTCACCACTGGCAGGGGCCTCCAATGAGCAGTTCTTC. Residues: CASSPLAGASNEQFF. Supplemented by reference TRBV18 and TRBJ2-1, the full variable domain reads NAGVMQNPRHLVRRRGQEARLRCSPMKGHSHVYWYRQLPEEGLKFMVYLQKENIIDESGMPKERFSAEFPKEGPSILRIQQVVRGDSAAYFCASSPLAGASNEQFFGPGTRLTVL.

This clonotype was seen ten or more times. The rearrangement links TRBV29-1 to TRBJ1-2, with D unresolved. The CDR3 runs 12 residues. Trimming took 1 base from V and 4 from J, leaving 7 bases between them. Per germline, CDR1 SQVTM and CDR2 ANQGSEA. CDR3 DNA: TGCAGCGTTGAAGGAGGCAGCTATGGCTACACCTTC. Its protein is CSVEGGSYGYTF.

The chain couples TRBV28 to TRBJ2-7; 7 nucleotides agree with TRBD1. CDR1 and CDR2 from the germline V gene are MDHEN and SYDVKM. The V gene end was trimmed by 8 bases and the J gene end by 1 base; junction bases not matched to a gene: 8. The CDR3 contains 14 residues. DNA for the CDR3: TGTGCCAGCGTTCCCGGGGACAGATCCTACGAGCAGTACTTC. Translating it yields CASVPGDRSYEQYF.

The CDR3 here is CASSDVVSGEQFF. CDR3 sequence (DNA): TGTGCCAGCAGTGACGTCGTCTCGGGTGAGCAGTTCTTC. The chain joins TRBV6-5 to TRBJ2-1; D unclear. Trimming took 5 bases from V and 9 from J, leaving 14 bases between them. In germline, CDR1 is MNHEY, CDR2 SVGAGI. The CDR3 loop spans 13 amino acids.

The chain carries TRBV7-9 and TRBJ2-5; 8 nucleotides match TRBD1. Germline V gives CDR1 SEHNR, CDR2 FQNEAQ (reference sequence). This CDR3 spans 14 amino acids. V shed 3 bases and J 4 bases; nucleotides not matched to a gene: 4. The CDR3 loop is CASSFNTGGETQYF. CDR3 nucleotide sequence: TGTGCCAGCAGCTTTAACACAGGGGGAGAGACCCAGTACTTC.

This clonotype was recorded a few times. The chain links TRBV27 to TRBJ2-5; D gene unclear. CDR1 is MNHEY and CDR2 is SMNVEV in the germline V gene (reference sequence). The V and J ends lost 2 bases and 0 bases respectively, with 19 bases between them. The CDR3 totals 18 residues. DNA of the CDR3: TGTGCCAGCAGTTTAAGGCTCGGGCACGGGTCATACCAAGAGACCCAGTACTTC. It yields the protein CASSLRLGHGSYQETQYF.

V and J are TRBV7-2 and TRBJ2-6; D may be TRBD1 or TRBD2 (5 bases each). The V and J ends lost 4 bases and 7 bases respectively, with 17 bases between them. The germline gives CDR1 SGHTA, CDR2 FQGNSA. CDR3 length: 16 amino acids. This chain's CDR3 is CASSSTRVLGANVLTF. DNA for the CDR3: TGTGCCAGCAGCTCCACCAGGGTACTAGGTGCCAACGTCCTGACTTTC.

This chain links TRBV4-3 with TRBJ2-5; D gene unclear. The germline V gene has CDR1 LGHNA and CDR2 YSLEER. This CDR3 has 14 amino acids. Trimming shortened V by 0 bases and J by 11 bases, and 16 bases separated the two germline ends. The CDR3: CASSQEGSYNEQYF. The DNA of the CDR3 is TGCGCCAGCAGCCAAGAGGGTTCCTACAATGAGCAGTACTTC.

This chain connects TRBV4-2 to TRBJ1-5; D is unresolved. CDR1 is LGHNA, CDR2 YNFKEQ, per germline. The ends were cut back, 2 bases at V and 3 bases at J, with 11 bases in the middle. There are 15 residues in the CDR3. The CDR3 here is CASSQNLNSNQPQHF. In DNA form, the CDR3 reads TGTGCCAGCAGCCAAAATCTCAACTCCAATCAGCCCCAGCATTTT.

Points on this clonotype: With a much larger clone just one base away, this may be a read error. The V call is TRBV6-2 or TRBV6-3, the J call TRBJ2-3; D unresolved. V lost 6 bases and J 4 bases, leaving 8 bases between the germline ends. The CDR3 runs 12 residues. Germline V gene data show CDR1 as MNHEY and CDR2 as SVGEGT. The CDR3 bases are TGTGCCAGCAGCCATGGGGCAGATACGCAGTATTTT. This codes for CASSHGADTQYF.

The chain is built from TRBV7-2 and TRBJ2-7; 8 bases match TRBD1. Trimming removed 5 bases from V and 7 bases from J; junction bases left unmatched: 13. Germline CDR1 reads SGHTA; CDR2 reads FQGNSA. The CDR3 covers 15 residues. CDR3 coding DNA: TGTGCCAGCAGCCCCTCGGAGGGACAGGTGTGGGAGCAGTACTTC. This gives the protein CASSPSEGQVWEQYF.

The V gene is TRBV6-5, the J gene TRBJ2-1; perhaps D is TRBD1 or TRBD2 (7 bases each). The CDR3 loop spans 16 amino acids. CDR1 is MNHEY and CDR2 is SVGAGI in the germline V gene. The ends were cut back, 5 bases at V and 0 bases at J, with 14 bases in the middle. CDR3 in amino acids: CASSPGGGGSYNEQFF. DNA for the CDR3: TGTGCCAGCAGTCCAGGGGGGGGCGGCTCCTACAATGAGCAGTTCTTC.

This clonotype was seen a single time. The chain has TRBV27 and TRBJ1-1; 9 positions match TRBD1. The V segment lost 6 bases and the J segment 5 bases; nucleotides outside the gene matches: 7. Germline assignment: CDR1 MNHEY and CDR2 SMNVEV (reference sequence). The CDR3 has 14 amino acids. Written as DNA, the CDR3 is TGTGCCAGCAGAAATCGACAGGGGGAAACTGAAGCTTTCTTT. It codes for CASRNRQGETEAFF.

This clonotype was seen only once. Sequence at one end of the junction differs from germline and may be a read error. This chain links TRBV10-3 with TRBJ2-1, with 7 nucleotides matching TRBD1. The CDR3 consists of 16 residues. Germline V gene data show CDR1 as ENHRY and CDR2 as SYGVKD. The CDR3 nucleotides read TGCGCCATCAGTGACCTCGTAGGACAGGCCAACAATGAGCAGTTCTTC. It specifies CAISDLVGQANNEQFF.

This chain joins TRBV6-2 or TRBV6-3 and TRBJ2-3; TRBD1 agrees at 7 bases. The CDR3 totals 18 residues. The germline CDR1 and CDR2 sequences are MNHEY and SVGEGT. With 4 bases clipped from V and 3 bases from J, the junction kept 16 bases outside the gene matches. CDR3 region: CASSSFPGTVFGTDTQYF. The CDR3 DNA follows: TGTGCCAGCAGTTCCTTTCCCGGGACAGTGTTCGGAACAGATACGCAGTATTTT.

The chain combines TRBV6-6 with TRBJ2-5; 11 bases fit TRBD2. The V and J ends lost 6 bases and 7 bases, in that order; junction bases with no gene match: 7. The CDR3 consists of 14 residues. Germline loops: CDR1 MNHNY, CDR2 SVGAGI (reference sequence). Here the CDR3 DNA reads TGTGCCAGCAGCAGCGGGACTAGCGGAGGGACCCAGTACTTC. It is translated as CASSSGTSGGTQYF.

V gene TRBV9 combines with J gene TRBJ1-1, with 9 nucleotides matching TRBD1. Germline V gene data show CDR1 as SGDLS and CDR2 as YYNGEE. The junction had 4 bases not matched to a gene; V was cut back by 0 bases and J by 4 bases. CDR3 length: 15 residues. DNA for the CDR3: TGTGCCAGCAGCGTAGCTCCGGGACAGGGCACTGAAGCTTTCTTT. Protein sequence: CASSVAPGQGTEAFF.

This clonotype has a single count. The rearrangement uses TRBV6-2 or TRBV6-3 and TRBJ2-1, with unresolved D. Germline V gene lookup returns CDR1 MNHEY and CDR2 SVGEGT. CDR3 length: 16 residues. Between the trimmed V and J ends, which lost 0 bases and 0 bases, there was a span of 9 bases. The CDR3 region is CASSYSPGVSYNEQFF. In nucleotides, the CDR3 is TGTGCCAGCAGTTACTCTCCTGGAGTCTCCTACAATGAGCAGTTCTTC.

This clonotype has just a few counts. The chain is built from TRBV5-1 and TRBJ1-2; 9 positions match TRBD1. The CDR3 sequence is 12 residues long. CDR1 is SGHRS and CDR2 is YFSETQ in the germline V gene. V shed 4 bases and J 6 bases; nucleotides not matched to a gene: 1. In nucleotides, the CDR3 is TGCGCCAGCAGCGGACAGGGGCATGGCTACACCTTC. Protein sequence: CASSGQGHGYTF.

The chain links TRBV29-1 to TRBJ2-1; 10 bases map to TRBD1. V lost 6 bases, J lost 4 bases, and 3 bases stayed unmatched. The CDR3 contains 13 residues. Germline lookup yields CDR1 SQVTM and CDR2 ANQGSEA. The CDR3 DNA is TGCAGCGTGACAGGGGGCCGATACAATGAGCAGTTCTTC. Protein sequence: CSVTGGRYNEQFF.

This clonotype was found a few times. The rearrangement links TRBV5-1 to TRBJ2-1, with 9 bases matching TRBD2. The J segment lost 13 bases and the V segment lost 0 bases, leaving 8 bases of the junction unmatched. The CDR3 has 14 amino acids. In germline, CDR1 is SGHRS, CDR2 YFSETQ. The CDR3 bases are TGCGCCAGCAGCTTGGAGCTAGCGGGGACTCAACAGTTCTTC. Its protein is CASSLELAGTQQFF.

The gene calls are TRBV6-2 or TRBV6-3 and TRBJ2-7; perhaps TRBD1 as D (5 bases). The CDR3 contains 14 residues. Trimming shortened V by 6 bases and J by 0 bases, and 12 bases separated the two germline ends. Germline lookup yields CDR1 MNHEY and CDR2 SVGEGT. The DNA of the CDR3 is TGTGCCAGCAGGCCCGACAGAGTCTCCTACGAGCAGTACTTC. The encoded protein is CASRPDRVSYEQYF.

The CDR3 here is CAWRRTVNTEAFF. CDR3 DNA sequence: TGTGCCTGGAGGAGGACGGTGAACACTGAAGCTTTCTTT. The chain has TRBV30 and TRBJ1-1; D ambiguous. CDR1 and CDR2 from the germline V gene are GTSNPN and SVGIG (reference sequence). The V end lost 3 bases, the J end lost 0 bases, and 8 bases lay between the germline ends. The CDR3 loop spans 13 amino acids.

The V call is TRBV20-1, the J call TRBJ2-4, with 7 bases fitting TRBD1. Germline trimming cut 1 base from V and 8 bases from J; bases unmatched to any gene: 5. The CDR3 totals 13 residues. CDR1 is DFQATT, CDR2 SNEGSKA, per germline (reference sequence). This CDR3 reads CSARGAGGYIQYF. The CDR3, as DNA: TGCAGTGCTAGAGGCGCAGGGGGATACATTCAGTACTTC.

Only a few counts were recorded for this clonotype. The chain is built from TRBV27 and TRBJ1-2, with 7 bases that match TRBD1. The CDR3 sequence is 14 residues long. Germline values: CDR1 MNHEY, CDR2 SMNVEV (reference sequence). Trimming at V came to 5 bases and at J to 3 bases, leaving 6 bases not matched to a gene. The CDR3 DNA reads TGTGCCAGCAGTCGAGGACAGGCGTACTATGGCTACACCTTC. It is translated as CASSRGQAYYGYTF.

Remarks on this clonotype: At one of its ends the junction is not consistent with the germline gene, which may arise from a read error. The chain has TRBV28 and TRBJ2-6, with TRBD1 as a possible D gene (5 bases). The CDR3 extends over 16 amino acids. The germline CDR1 and CDR2 sequences are MDHEN and SYDVKM. The CDR3, as DNA: TGTGCCAGCAGTTTGAGGCAGGGCACTGGGACCAACGTCCTGACTTTC. Protein product: CASSLRQGTGTNVLTF.

This chain uses TRBV7-3 with TRBJ2-6, with a tentative D call TRBD2 (5 bases). This CDR3 region has 15 residues. Trimming stripped 3 bases from V and 2 bases from J, with 8 bases between. CDR1 and CDR2 (germline): SGHTA, FQGTGA. CDR3 coding DNA: TGTGCCAGCAGCTTTACTAGGGCTGGGGCCAACGTCCTGACTTTC. Its protein product is CASSFTRAGANVLTF.

The chain couples TRBV4-3 to TRBJ2-6; 10 nucleotides match TRBD2. The CDR3 is 23 residues long. V trimming: 1 base; J trimming: 4 bases; junction bases outside the gene matches: 22. Germline CDR1 reads LGHNA; CDR2 reads YSLEER. Written as DNA, the CDR3 is TGCGCCAGCAGCCAAGGCCGGGACGGTTACCTTAGCGGGGGGACTTCGGGGGCCAACGTCCTGACTTTC. Translation gives CASSQGRDGYLSGGTSGANVLTF.

This clonotype showed up just a few times. The rearrangement links TRBV7-3 to TRBJ2-2; TRBD2 matches at 13 bases. CDR1 and CDR2 (germline): SGHTA, FQGTGA. The CDR3 loop spans 18 amino acids. J lost 3 bases, V lost 5 bases, and 9 bases had no gene match. The CDR3 sequence: CASSPTGLAGAYTGELFF. The CDR3 coding sequence is TGTGCCAGCAGCCCCACCGGACTAGCGGGGGCCTACACCGGGGAGCTGTTTTTT.

J is TRBJ2-3 and V is TRBV9, with a weak D call TRBD1 (5 bases). V gave up 0 bases and J gave up 5 bases, with 7 bases separating them. The germline V gene has CDR1 SGDLS and CDR2 YYNGEE. The CDR3 totals 13 residues. CDR3 DNA sequence: TGTGCCAGCAGCGTAGAACAGGTAGATACGCAGTATTTT. Translation: CASSVEQVDTQYF.